This TCR beta chain is drawn from a study of T cells expressing NK-cell markers. Production of TCR beta cDNA relied on 5'RACE template switching with UMIs. One entry per CDR3 protein, without DNA, is what TCRdb gives after re-calling the 5' RACE reads. This listing includes about 110,000 distinct CDR3 sequences. The source is a woman aged 18 to 69 in good health. Sequences were obtained from blood T cells: a sorted CD56 or NKG2C T cell subset, CD4+ or CD8+ T cells, or bulk PBMC T cells (not recorded which).

The CDR3 sequence: CSVTESTGELFF. The chain couples TRBV29-1 to TRBJ2-2. The CDR3 sequence is 12 residues long. CDR1 is SQVTM and CDR2 is ANQGSEA in the germline V gene.